The source of this T cell receptor (beta chain) is a study of T cell responses to AZD1222 COVID-19 vaccine. Notes on the study in general: Every sample of the repertoires postdated the peak T cell response. Just 6 or 7 people given AZD1222 tested seropositive at baseline. Donor demographics were predominantly white British with a female majority; clonal diversity may be underestimated. Spike-specific TCR breadth and depth rose after two AZD1222 doses.

In regard to this clone: Its specificity is not known.

Germline V lookup: CDR1 SGHRS, CDR2 YFSETQ. This CDR3 is 18 amino acids long. Trimming shortened V by 4 bases and J by 1 base, and 18 bases separated the two germline ends. This table comes from immunoSEQ multiplex PCR, and its TCRdb copy is limited to in-frame clones, with some not included. The profile shows around 110,000 clones, approximately 86% of them singletons. This TCR derives from an adult in good health. Source: peripheral blood, taken on day 0 of AZD1222 vaccination. The chain uses TRBV5-1 and TRBJ1-6, with unresolved D. CDR3 protein: CASSPGGLEKSYNSPLHF. DNA of the CDR3: TGCGCCAGCAGCCCAGGCGGGTTAGAAAAGTCCTATAATTCACCCCTCCACTTT.